This TCR beta chain was captured by sequencing in a study of shared clonotypes between healthy human individuals. V lost 0 bases and J 7 bases, leaving 12 bases between the germline ends. The CDR3 is 15 amino acids. The germline V gene has CDR1 SEHNR and CDR2 FQNEAQ (reference sequence). For unsorted PBMC, 250 to 350 ng DNA per replicate equaled tens of thousands of T cell genomes. Repertoires were generated with immunoSEQ multiplex PCR, while TCRdb's copy carries only in-frame clones and drops some. The sample records approximately 470,000 clones, 81% being singletons. Healthy and HIV-negative, the adult donors had no recent acute infections or vaccinations.

V and J are TRBV7-9 and TRBJ1-4; D gene ambiguous. The sequence derives from a woman aged 40-49 years in good health. Some clones in this sample may be carry-over from other donors' samples. Sequenced input: PBMCs. The CDR3 spells CASSLARGYGEKLFF. The DNA of the CDR3 is TGTGCCAGCAGCTTAGCCCGGGGATACGGTGAAAAACTGTTTTTT. Combining the CDR3 with reference TRBV7-9 and TRBJ1-4 gives the whole variable domain DTGVSQNPRHKITKRGQNVTFRCDPISEHNRLYWYRQTLGQGPEFLTYFQNEAQLEKSRLLSDRFSAERPKGSFSTLEIQRTEQGDSAMYLCASSLARGYGEKLFFGSGTQLSVL.